This T cell receptor beta chain was sequenced for a study of cytomegalovirus exposure and HLA in healthy donors. Overall study results and limits: Many donors shared some public TCRs, even though most TCR sequences were rare. Per a later analysis, about 17,000 TCR beta sequences showed association with HLA alleles at 0.05 false discovery rate.

Turning to this clone: Its specificity is unknown. A read error may produce the germline difference seen at one junction end.

Unrecorded immune exposures were likely, despite nominal health at sampling. Amplification used 60 Vbeta primers and 13 Jbeta primers. Some clones are missing from TCRdb's copy, which holds only in-frame ones; the method was immunoSEQ multiplex PCR. The table has about 130,000 clones, around four fifths seen once. Germline V gene data show CDR1 as SSHAT and CDR2 as FNYEAQ (reference sequence). The CDR3 has 16 amino acids. The sequencing input was PBMCs. The source is a boy younger than 10 in good health and CMV-seronegative. This chain uses TRBV7-7 with TRBJ2-5; 7 nucleotides line up with TRBD1. The CDR3 region is CASSPRQVGSGGTQYF. The CDR3 nucleotides read TGTGCTAGCAGCCCTCGTCAGGTCGGTTCAGGGGGGACCCAGTACTTC.